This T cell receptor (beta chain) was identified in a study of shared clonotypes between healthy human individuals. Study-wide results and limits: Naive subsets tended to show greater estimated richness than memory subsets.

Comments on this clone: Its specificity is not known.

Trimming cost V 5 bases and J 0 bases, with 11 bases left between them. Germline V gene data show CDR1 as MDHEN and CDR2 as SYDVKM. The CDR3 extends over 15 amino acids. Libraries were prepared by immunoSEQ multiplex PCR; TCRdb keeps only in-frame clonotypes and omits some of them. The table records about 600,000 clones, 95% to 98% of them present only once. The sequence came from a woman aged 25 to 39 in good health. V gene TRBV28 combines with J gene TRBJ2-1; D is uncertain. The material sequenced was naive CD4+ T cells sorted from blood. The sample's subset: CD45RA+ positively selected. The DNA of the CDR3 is TGTGCCAGCAGTAACTGGGGTAGCTCCTACAATGAGCAGTTCTTC. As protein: CASSNWGSSYNEQFF.